This T cell receptor (beta chain) is drawn from a study of blood T cell repertoires in COVID-19. This table comes from immunoSEQ multiplex PCR, and its TCRdb copy is limited to in-frame clones, with some not included. The sample carries 200,000 to 250,000 clones, 82% recorded once. V lost 1 base to trimming and J lost 0 bases; unmatched junction nucleotides: 12. CDR1 and CDR2 from the germline V gene are LNHDA and SQIVND (reference sequence). The CDR3 sequence is 19 residues long. The chain has TRBV19 and TRBJ1-5; 7 nucleotides match TRBD1. This clonotype was sampled from a woman aged 40 to 49 with acute or convalescent COVID-19. Sequencing was done on a sample of peripheral blood. CDR3 sequence reads: CASSIGSAGGSYSNQPQHF. CDR3 bases: TGTGCCAGTAGTATAGGGTCGGCAGGGGGATCCTATAGCAATCAGCCCCAGCATTTT.